The 26 T cell receptor beta chains below were found in one sample sequenced in a study of blood T cell repertoires in COVID-19. The table came from immunoSEQ multiplex PCR; TCRdb's copy has only in-frame clones and leaves some out. This sample yields approximately 200,000 clones, of which about three quarters are seen a single time; about an eighth belongs to the top ten. Sequenced: peripheral blood. The source is a woman aged 80 or over with COVID-19, enrolled during active disease.

V gene TRBV6-4 combines with J gene TRBJ2-1; 9 bases fit TRBD1. J lost 5 bases, V lost 5 bases, and 7 bases had no gene match. Per germline, CDR1 MRHNA and CDR2 SNTAGT. The CDR3 is 15 residues long. In DNA, the CDR3 is TGTGCCAGCAGTTCAAGGACAGGGGCTAACAATGAGCAGTTCTTC. Protein product: CASSSRTGANNEQFF.

This clone was counted only a few times. V is TRBV2 and J is TRBJ1-4, with D perhaps matching TRBD1 (5 bases). With 4 bases removed from V and 0 bases from J, the gap between germline ends came to 6 bases. The CDR3 is 14 amino acids. The V gene's germline CDR1 is SNHLY and CDR2 FYNNEI. For the CDR3, the DNA is TGTGCCAGCAGTGGGGGCTCAACTAATGAAAAACTGTTTTTT. It translates to CASSGGSTNEKLFF.

The chain links TRBV29-1 to TRBJ1-1, with 7 bases aligning to TRBD1. CDR1 is SQVTM, CDR2 ANQGSEA, per germline. V lost 6 bases, J lost 0 bases, and 4 bases stayed unmatched. The CDR3 spans 13 residues. The CDR3 loop reads CSVDRELNTEAFF. CDR3 in DNA: TGCAGCGTCGACAGGGAGTTGAACACTGAAGCTTTCTTT.

This chain links TRBV3-1 (or the pseudogene TRBV3-2) with TRBJ2-7, with 8 bases matching TRBD2. J was trimmed by 6 bases and V by 1 base; bases with no gene match: 2. The CDR3 length is 13 residues. Germline CDR1 LGHDT, CDR2 YNNKEL (reference sequence). As DNA, the CDR3 is TGTGCCAGCAGCCAAGCCGCGGGGGGCGAGCAGTACTTC. This codes for CASSQAAGGEQYF.

The chain uses TRBV5-6 and TRBJ1-2; 11 positions match TRBD1. The germline CDR1 and CDR2 sequences are SGHDT and YYEEEE. The CDR3 length is 18 residues. V lost 4 bases to trimming and J lost 2 bases; unmatched junction nucleotides: 13. CDR3 DNA: TGTGCCAGCAGCCCCTCCCCGGGACAGGGGGGGCGGAACTATGGCTACACCTTC. Translating gives CASSPSPGQGGRNYGYTF.

The gene calls are TRBV5-1 and TRBJ1-3, with 10 positions matching TRBD1. Germline V lookup: CDR1 SGHRS, CDR2 YFSETQ. The CDR3 totals 16 residues. V trimming: 0 bases; J trimming: 4 bases; junction bases outside the gene matches: 4. The CDR3 is CASSLGGQGIGNTIYF. CDR3 coding DNA: TGCGCCAGCAGCTTGGGGGGACAGGGGATCGGAAACACCATATATTTT.

The J gene is TRBJ1-2, the V gene TRBV6-5; weak D call: TRBD1 (5 bases). Germline CDR1 is MNHEY and CDR2 is SVGAGI. The CDR3 consists of 13 residues. Trimming stripped 5 bases from V and 6 bases from J, with 13 bases between. The CDR3 here is CASSPRPGNGYTF. CDR3 nucleotide sequence: TGTGCCAGCAGTCCGCGACCAGGGAATGGCTACACCTTC.

This clone was picked up a small number of times. The V and J genes are TRBV20-1 and TRBJ1-6; D is unclear. V was trimmed by 5 bases and J by 10 bases, leaving 9 bases between them. The CDR3 runs to 11 residues. Per the germline V gene, CDR1 is DFQATT and CDR2 is SNEGSKA (reference sequence). For the CDR3, the DNA is TGCAGTGCTGTCGGAGAGTCACCCCTCCACTTT. Translated, it gives CSAVGESPLHF.

The J gene is TRBJ2-3, the V gene TRBV9; D gene uncertain. The CDR3 covers 14 residues. Germline CDR1 SGDLS, CDR2 YYNGEE. Trimming shortened V by 0 bases and J by 5 bases, and 10 bases separated the two germline ends. The CDR3 loop is CASSVVPIGDTQYF. The CDR3 DNA follows: TGTGCCAGCAGCGTAGTCCCCATCGGAGATACGCAGTATTTT.

This chain connects TRBV27 to TRBJ2-3, with 10 bases aligning to TRBD1. The J segment lost 2 bases and the V segment lost 5 bases, leaving 19 bases of the junction unmatched. This CDR3 is built from 20 residues. Looked up from germline, CDR1 is MNHEY and CDR2 is SMNVEV (reference sequence). CDR3 nucleotide sequence: TGTGCCAGCAGTCCAGGGGACAGGGGAAGTCTCCCTTGGCCCACAGATACGCAGTATTTT. Translated, it gives CASSPGDRGSLPWPTDTQYF.

V gene TRBV18 combines with J gene TRBJ1-1, with D hard to call. CDR3 length equals 15 residues. Germline V CDR1 and CDR2: KGHSH, LQKENI. Trimming cost V 2 bases and J 1 base, with 11 bases left between them. CDR3 loop: CASSPEQISNTEAFF. CDR3 in DNA: TGTGCCAGCTCACCAGAACAGATCTCGAACACTGAAGCTTTCTTT. Together with reference TRBV18 and TRBJ1-1, the CDR3 gives the full variable domain: NAGVMQNPRHLVRRRGQEARLRCSPMKGHSHVYWYRQLPEEGLKFMVYLQKENIIDESGMPKERFSAEFPKEGPSILRIQQVVRGDSAAYFCASSPEQISNTEAFFGQGTRLTVV.

In this sample, this clone turned up a few times. The V gene is TRBV7-6, the J gene TRBJ1-5, with D perhaps TRBD1 (6 bases). Germline V gene sequence: CDR1 SGHVS, CDR2 FNYEAQ. The CDR3 has 15 amino acids. V was clipped by 2 bases and J by 5 bases, with 13 bases between them. The CDR3 protein is CASSLIGGPHQPQHF. CDR3 DNA sequence: TGTGCCAGCAGCTTAATAGGGGGTCCCCATCAGCCCCAGCATTTT.

The gene calls are TRBV29-1 and TRBJ2-5, with TRBD1 identical over 8 bases. The CDR3 sequence is 15 residues long. Germline CDR1 is SQVTM and CDR2 is ANQGSEA. Unmatched junction bases numbered 12, after V lost 4 bases and J lost 5 bases. CDR3 sequence reads: CSVGGIQGGGETQYF. CDR3 DNA: TGCAGCGTTGGGGGTATACAGGGGGGAGGCGAGACCCAGTACTTC. Together with reference TRBV29-1 and TRBJ2-5, the CDR3 gives the full variable domain: SAVISQKPSRDICQRGTSLTIQCQVDSQVTMMFWYRQQPGQSLTLIATANQGSEATYESGFVIDKFPISRPNLTFSTLTVSNMSPEDSSIYLCSVGGIQGGGETQYFGPGTRLLVL.

The chain is built from TRBV27 and TRBJ1-2, with a possible D match to TRBD1 (5 bases). The CDR3 has 12 amino acids. Germline V gives CDR1 MNHEY, CDR2 SMNVEV (reference sequence). Trimming removed 10 bases at V and 8 bases at J, with 17 bases between. The CDR3: CATTTGGKGYTF. CDR3 coding DNA: TGTGCCACCACCACAGGTGGTAAGGGCTACACCTTC.

This clone was observed at least ten times. The CDR3 nucleotides are TGTGCCATCAGTGCCAGGGATGAGCAGTTCTTC. The encoded protein is CAISARDEQFF. The V gene is TRBV10-3, the J gene TRBJ2-1; tentative D call: TRBD1 (5 bases). CDR3 length: 11 residues. V was shortened by 4 bases and J by 8 bases, with 6 bases between the two germline ends. Germline CDR1 is ENHRY and CDR2 is SYGVKD.

The chain couples TRBV19 to TRBJ2-6, with D perhaps TRBD1 (5 bases). Trimming removed 5 bases from V and 0 bases from J, with 14 bases in between. The CDR3 spans 17 residues. Looked up from germline, CDR1 is LNHDA and CDR2 is SQIVND (reference sequence). The CDR3 DNA follows: TGTGCCAGTAGTGGGGCTCGACACTCCTCTGGGGCCAACGTCCTGACTTTC. Amino acid sequence: CASSGARHSSGANVLTF.

The chain's CDR3 is CASSPPGQGSNQPQHF. The CDR3 region has the DNA TGTGCCAGCAGCCCGCCCGGACAGGGCTCCAATCAGCCCCAGCATTTT. The J gene is TRBJ1-5, the V gene TRBV6-6; 8 bases are shared with TRBD1. This CDR3 region has 16 residues. Germline V gene data show CDR1 as MNHNY and CDR2 as SVGAGI (reference sequence). With 6 bases clipped from V and 3 bases from J, the junction kept 10 bases outside the gene matches.

This rearrangement joins TRBV3-1 (or the pseudogene TRBV3-2) to TRBJ2-7; 9 bases fit TRBD2. This CDR3 is 19 amino acids long. Per the germline V gene, CDR1 is LGHDT and CDR2 is YNNKEL (reference sequence). The trim removed 4 bases at V and 7 bases at J, leaving 23 bases unmatched. The CDR3 loop is CASSPVANFEREESEEQYF. The CDR3 DNA reads TGTGCCAGCAGCCCAGTCGCCAATTTCGAGCGGGAGGAATCGGAAGAGCAGTACTTC.

This CDR3 reads CSASSPGGGNTEAFF. CDR3 DNA: TGCAGTGCTAGTAGCCCGGGAGGAGGGAACACTGAAGCTTTCTTT. The V gene is TRBV20-1, the J gene TRBJ1-1; D gene uncertain. V shed 3 bases and J shed 1 base, with 15 bases lying between them. The CDR3 is made up of 15 amino acids. Germline CDR1 DFQATT, CDR2 SNEGSKA (reference sequence).

V gene TRBV19 combines with J gene TRBJ1-5, with D possibly TRBD1 on 5 matching bases. CDR3 length equals 15 residues. Germline V gives CDR1 LNHDA, CDR2 SQIVND (reference sequence). Deletions cut 1 base from V and 4 bases from J, with 11 bases between. The DNA of the CDR3 is TGTGCCAGTAGTATAGGGGTCCAGGGAAATCAGCCCCAGCATTTT. It is translated as CASSIGVQGNQPQHF.

The V and J genes are TRBV5-1 and TRBJ2-2, with 7 bases that match TRBD2. The CDR3 spans 16 residues. V shed 4 bases, J shed 0 bases, and the junction held 6 bases outside the gene matches. Germline V gene sequence: CDR1 SGHRS, CDR2 YFSETQ. The CDR3 bases are TGCGCCAGCAGCAAAATAGCGGGTTCGAACACCGGGGAGCTGTTTTTT. This sequence encodes CASSKIAGSNTGELFF.

The chain has TRBV29-1 and TRBJ2-1, with D unclear. This CDR3 spans 13 amino acids. Trimming stripped 4 bases from V and 2 bases from J, with 9 bases between. Germline CDR1 is SQVTM and CDR2 is ANQGSEA. The CDR3 here is CSVAARPYNEQFF. The DNA of the CDR3 is TGCAGCGTTGCGGCTAGACCCTACAATGAGCAGTTCTTC.

V and J are TRBV29-1 and TRBJ1-1; 7 bases agree with TRBD1. The trim removed 7 bases at V and 3 bases at J, leaving 5 bases unmatched. Germline CDR1 is SQVTM and CDR2 is ANQGSEA. The length of the CDR3 is 12 residues. CDR3 residues: CSAEGQYTEAFF. CDR3 coding DNA: TGCAGCGCCGAGGGACAGTACACTGAAGCTTTCTTT.

The CDR3, as DNA: TGTGCCAGCAGTCTAGGATATGGGGCCAACGTCCTGACTTTC. It encodes CASSLGYGANVLTF. V is TRBV11-3 and J is TRBJ2-6; no firm D call. The CDR3 is 14 residues long. Trimming took off 6 bases at V and 3 bases at J, with 9 bases between the two ends. The V gene's germline CDR1 is SGHNT and CDR2 YENEEA.

J is TRBJ2-1 and V is TRBV28, with 7 bases fitting TRBD2. With 8 bases clipped from V and 2 bases from J, the junction kept 6 bases outside the gene matches. Looked up from germline, CDR1 is MDHEN and CDR2 is SYDVKM. The CDR3 covers 14 residues. In DNA form, the CDR3 reads TGTGCCAGCCTGGGGGGGATAACCTACAATGAGCAGTTCTTC. Its translation: CASLGGITYNEQFF.

The chain has TRBV12-5 and TRBJ2-1; weak D call: TRBD1 (6 bases). The CDR3 loop spans 15 amino acids. V lost 3 bases and J lost 2, with 11 bases in between. CDR1 and CDR2 (germline): LGHNT, FRNRAP. The CDR3 bases are TGTGCTAGTGGTTTTGGGGCAGGGGCCTACAATGAGCAGTTCTTC. This sequence encodes CASGFGAGAYNEQFF.